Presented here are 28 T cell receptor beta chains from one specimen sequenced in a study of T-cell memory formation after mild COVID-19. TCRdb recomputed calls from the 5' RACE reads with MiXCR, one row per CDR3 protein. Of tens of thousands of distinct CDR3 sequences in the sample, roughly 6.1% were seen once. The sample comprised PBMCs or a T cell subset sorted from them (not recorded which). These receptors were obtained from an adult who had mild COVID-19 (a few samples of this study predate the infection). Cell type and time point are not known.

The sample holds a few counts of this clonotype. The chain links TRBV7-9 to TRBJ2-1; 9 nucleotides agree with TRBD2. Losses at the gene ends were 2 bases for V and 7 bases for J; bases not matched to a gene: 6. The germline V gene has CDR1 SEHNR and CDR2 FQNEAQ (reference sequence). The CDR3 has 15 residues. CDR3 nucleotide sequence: TGTGCCAGCAGCTTAAGCGGGGGGCCAGGGAATGAGCAGTTCTTC. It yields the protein CASSLSGGPGNEQFF.

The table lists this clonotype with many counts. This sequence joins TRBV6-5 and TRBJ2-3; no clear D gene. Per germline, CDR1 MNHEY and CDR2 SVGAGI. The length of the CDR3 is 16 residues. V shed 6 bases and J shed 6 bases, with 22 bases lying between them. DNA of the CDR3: TGTGCCAGCAGCCCTCTGGTTGCTGGAGTGGGGGATACGCAGTATTTT. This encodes CASSPLVAGVGDTQYF.

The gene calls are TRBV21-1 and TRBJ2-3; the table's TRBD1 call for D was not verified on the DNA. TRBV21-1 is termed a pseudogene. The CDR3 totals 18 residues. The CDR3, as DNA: TGTGCCAGCAGCAAAGCAAACACAGTTAGGGGGAGCACAGATACGCAGTATTTT. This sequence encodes CASSKANTVRGSTDTQYF.

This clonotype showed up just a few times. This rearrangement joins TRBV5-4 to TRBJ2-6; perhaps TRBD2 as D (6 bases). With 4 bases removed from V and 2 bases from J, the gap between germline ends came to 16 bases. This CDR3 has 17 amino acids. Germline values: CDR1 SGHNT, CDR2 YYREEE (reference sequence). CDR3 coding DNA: TGTGCCAGCAGCCCGGCAACGAGACTAGCTGGGGCCAACGTCCTGACTTTC. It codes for CASSPATRLAGANVLTF. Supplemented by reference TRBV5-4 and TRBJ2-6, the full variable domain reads ETGVTQSPTHLIKTRGQQVTLRCSSQSGHNTVSWYQQALGQGPQFIFQYYREEENGRGNFPPRFSGLQFPNYSSELNVNALELDDSALYLCASSPATRLAGANVLTFGAGSRLTVL.

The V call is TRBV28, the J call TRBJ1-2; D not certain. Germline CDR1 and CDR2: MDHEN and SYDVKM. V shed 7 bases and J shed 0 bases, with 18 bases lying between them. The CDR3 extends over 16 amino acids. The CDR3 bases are TGTGCCAGCATCTTGGGAGGACGGAAAACTAACTATGGCTACACCTTC. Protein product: CASILGGRKTNYGYTF.

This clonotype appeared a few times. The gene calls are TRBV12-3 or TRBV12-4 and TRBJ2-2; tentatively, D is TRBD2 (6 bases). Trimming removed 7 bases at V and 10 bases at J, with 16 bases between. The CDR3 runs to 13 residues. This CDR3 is CASTRGFPPELFF. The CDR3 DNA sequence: TGTGCCAGCACCCGGGGGTTCCCCCCGGAGCTGTTTTTT.

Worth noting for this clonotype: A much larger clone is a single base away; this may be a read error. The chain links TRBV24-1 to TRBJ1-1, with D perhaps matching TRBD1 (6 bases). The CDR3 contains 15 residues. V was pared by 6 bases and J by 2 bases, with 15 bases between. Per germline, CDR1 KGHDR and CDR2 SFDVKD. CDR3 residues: CATSNGGQTNTEAFF. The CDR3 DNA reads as TGTGCCACCAGTAATGGAGGACAGACTAACACTGAAGCTTTCTTT.

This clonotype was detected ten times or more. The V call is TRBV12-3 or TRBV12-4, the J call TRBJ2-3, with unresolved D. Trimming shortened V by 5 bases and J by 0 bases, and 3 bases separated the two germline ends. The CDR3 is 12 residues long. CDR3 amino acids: CASSQSTDTQYF. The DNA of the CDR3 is TGTGCCAGCAGTCAGAGCACAGATACGCAGTATTTT.

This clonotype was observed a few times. The CDR3 is CASSPMEGGNVLTF. As DNA, the CDR3 is TGTGCCAGCAGTCCCATGGAGGGGGGAAACGTCCTGACTTTC. This chain uses TRBV28 with TRBJ2-6; D is possibly TRBD1 or TRBD2 (6 bases each). The V end was cut by 5 bases, the J end by 10 bases, with 15 bases between. This CDR3 has 14 amino acids. CDR1 MDHEN and CDR2 SYDVKM come from the germline V gene.

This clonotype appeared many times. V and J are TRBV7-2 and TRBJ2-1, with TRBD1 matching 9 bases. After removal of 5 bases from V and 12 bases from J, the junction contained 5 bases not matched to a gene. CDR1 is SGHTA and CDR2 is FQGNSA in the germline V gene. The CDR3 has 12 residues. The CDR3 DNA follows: TGTGCCAGCAGCCCGGGGACAGGGACGCAGTTCTTC. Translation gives CASSPGTGTQFF. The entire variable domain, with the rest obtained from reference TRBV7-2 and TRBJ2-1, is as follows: GAGVSQSPSNKVTEKGKDVELRCDPISGHTALYWYRQSLGQGLEFLIYFQGNSAPDKSGLPSDRFSAERTGGSVSTLTIQRTQQEDSAVYLCASSPGTGTQFFGPGTRLTVL.

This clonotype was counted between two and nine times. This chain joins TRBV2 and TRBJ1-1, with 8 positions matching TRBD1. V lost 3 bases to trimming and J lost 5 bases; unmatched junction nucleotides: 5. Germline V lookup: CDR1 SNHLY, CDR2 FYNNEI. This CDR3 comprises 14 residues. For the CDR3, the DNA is TGTGCCAGCAGTGATCAGGGGGCTTATACTGAAGCTTTCTTT. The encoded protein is CASSDQGAYTEAFF.

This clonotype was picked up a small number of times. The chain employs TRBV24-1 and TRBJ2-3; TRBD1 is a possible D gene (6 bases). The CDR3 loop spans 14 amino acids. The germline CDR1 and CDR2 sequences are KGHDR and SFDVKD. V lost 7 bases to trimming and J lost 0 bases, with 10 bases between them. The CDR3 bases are TGTGCCACCAGGAAGCAGGGGAGCACAGATACGCAGTATTTT. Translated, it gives CATRKQGSTDTQYF.

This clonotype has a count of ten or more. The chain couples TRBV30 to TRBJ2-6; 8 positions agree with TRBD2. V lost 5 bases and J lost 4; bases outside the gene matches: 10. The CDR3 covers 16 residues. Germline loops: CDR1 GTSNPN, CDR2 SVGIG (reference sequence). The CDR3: CAWDKPGGRGANVLTF. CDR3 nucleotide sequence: TGTGCCTGGGATAAGCCGGGGGGGCGCGGGGCCAACGTCCTGACTTTC.

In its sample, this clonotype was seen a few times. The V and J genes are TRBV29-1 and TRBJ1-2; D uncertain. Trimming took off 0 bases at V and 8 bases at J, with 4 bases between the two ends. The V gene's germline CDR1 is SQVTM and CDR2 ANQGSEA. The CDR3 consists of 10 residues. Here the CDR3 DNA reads TGCAGCGTTGAAGAGGGGGGCTACACCTTC. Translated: CSVEEGGYTF.

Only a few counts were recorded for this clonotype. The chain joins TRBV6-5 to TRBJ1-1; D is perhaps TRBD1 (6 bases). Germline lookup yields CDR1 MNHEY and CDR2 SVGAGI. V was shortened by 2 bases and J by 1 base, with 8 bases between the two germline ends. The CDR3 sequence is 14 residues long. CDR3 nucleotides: TGTGCCAGCAGTTACGGGACACAGAACACTGAAGCTTTCTTT. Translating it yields CASSYGTQNTEAFF.

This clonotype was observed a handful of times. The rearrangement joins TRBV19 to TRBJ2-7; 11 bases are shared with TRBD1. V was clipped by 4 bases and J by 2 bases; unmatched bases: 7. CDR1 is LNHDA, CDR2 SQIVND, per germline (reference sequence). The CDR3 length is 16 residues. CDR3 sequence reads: CASSTIPGQGAYEQYF. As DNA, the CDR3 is TGTGCCAGTAGTACAATTCCGGGACAGGGGGCCTACGAGCAGTACTTC. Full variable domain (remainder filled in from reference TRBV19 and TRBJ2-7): DGGITQSPKYLFRKEGQNVTLSCEQNLNHDAMYWYRQDPGQGLRLIYYSQIVNDFQKGDIAEGYSVSREKKESFPLTVTSAQKNPTAFYLCASSTIPGQGAYEQYFGPGTRLTVT.

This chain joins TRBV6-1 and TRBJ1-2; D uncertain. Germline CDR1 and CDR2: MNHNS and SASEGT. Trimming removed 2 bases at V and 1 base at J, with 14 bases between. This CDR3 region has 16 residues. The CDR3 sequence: CASSESLLTLNYGYTF. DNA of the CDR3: TGTGCCAGCAGTGAATCGCTCCTGACACTTAACTATGGCTACACCTTC.

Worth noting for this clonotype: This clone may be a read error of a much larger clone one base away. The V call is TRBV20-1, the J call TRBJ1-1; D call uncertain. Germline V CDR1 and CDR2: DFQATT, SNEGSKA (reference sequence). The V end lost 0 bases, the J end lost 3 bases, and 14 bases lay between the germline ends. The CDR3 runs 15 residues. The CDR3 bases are TGCAGTGCTAGAGATCTTGCCCGGTGCGACACTGAAGCTTTCTTT. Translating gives CSARDLARCDTEAFF.

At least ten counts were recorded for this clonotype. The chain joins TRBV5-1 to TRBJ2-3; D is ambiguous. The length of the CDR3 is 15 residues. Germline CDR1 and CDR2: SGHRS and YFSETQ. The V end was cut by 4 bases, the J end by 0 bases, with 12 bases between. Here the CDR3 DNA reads TGCGCCAGCAGCCCCGGCCCGTTGAGCACAGATACGCAGTATTTT. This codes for CASSPGPLSTDTQYF.

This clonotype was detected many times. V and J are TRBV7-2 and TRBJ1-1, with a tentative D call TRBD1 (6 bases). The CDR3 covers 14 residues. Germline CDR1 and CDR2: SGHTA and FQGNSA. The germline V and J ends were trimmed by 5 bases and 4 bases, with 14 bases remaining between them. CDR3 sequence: CASSLQGSRTEAFF. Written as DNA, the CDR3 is TGTGCCAGCAGCCTACAGGGTAGCCGCACTGAAGCTTTCTTT.

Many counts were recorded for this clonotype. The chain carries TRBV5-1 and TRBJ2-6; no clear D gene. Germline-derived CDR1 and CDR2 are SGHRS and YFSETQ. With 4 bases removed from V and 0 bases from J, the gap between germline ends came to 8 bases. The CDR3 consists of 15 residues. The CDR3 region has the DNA TGCGCCAGCAGCCCCTTCCCCTCTGGGGCCAACGTCCTGACTTTC. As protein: CASSPFPSGANVLTF.

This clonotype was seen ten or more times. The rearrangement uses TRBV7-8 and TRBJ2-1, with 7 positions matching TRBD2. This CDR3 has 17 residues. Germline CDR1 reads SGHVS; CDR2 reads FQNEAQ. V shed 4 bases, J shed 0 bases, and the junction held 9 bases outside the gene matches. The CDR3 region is CASSSPGRGNSYNEQFF. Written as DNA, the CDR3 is TGTGCCAGCAGCTCCCCTGGGCGGGGGAACTCCTACAATGAGCAGTTCTTC.

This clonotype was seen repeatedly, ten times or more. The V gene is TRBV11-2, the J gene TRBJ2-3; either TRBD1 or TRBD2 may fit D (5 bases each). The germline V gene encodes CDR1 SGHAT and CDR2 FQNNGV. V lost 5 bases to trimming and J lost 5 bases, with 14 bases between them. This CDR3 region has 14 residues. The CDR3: CASSHRDPRDTQYF. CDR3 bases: TGTGCCAGCAGCCATCGGGACCCAAGAGATACGCAGTATTTT.

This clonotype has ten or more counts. The CDR3 is CASTNGISSSYEQYF. Here the CDR3 DNA reads TGTGCCAGCACCAATGGGATATCGAGCTCCTACGAGCAGTACTTC. The chain combines TRBV12-3 or TRBV12-4 with TRBJ2-7; D is uncertain. This CDR3 is 15 amino acids long. Trimming pared 7 bases from V and 0 bases from J, leaving 16 bases between.

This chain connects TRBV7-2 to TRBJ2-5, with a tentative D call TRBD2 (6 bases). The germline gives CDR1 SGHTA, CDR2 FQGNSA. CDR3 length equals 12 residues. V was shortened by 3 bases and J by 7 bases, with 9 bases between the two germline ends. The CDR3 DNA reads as TGTGCCAGCAGCTTCCCCGGGGGGACCCAGTACTTC. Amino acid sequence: CASSFPGGTQYF.

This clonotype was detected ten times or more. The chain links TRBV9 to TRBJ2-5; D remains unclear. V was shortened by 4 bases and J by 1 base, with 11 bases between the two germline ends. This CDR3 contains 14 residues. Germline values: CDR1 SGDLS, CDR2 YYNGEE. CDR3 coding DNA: TGTGCCAGCAGCCCCCATGTTGCCCAAGAGACCCAGTACTTC. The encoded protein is CASSPHVAQETQYF. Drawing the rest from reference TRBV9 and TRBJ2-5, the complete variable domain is DSGVTQTPKHLITATGQRVTLRCSPRSGDLSVYWYQQSLDQGLQFLIQYYNGEERAKGNILERFSAQQFPDLHSELNLSSLELGDSALYFCASSPHVAQETQYFGPGTRLLVL.

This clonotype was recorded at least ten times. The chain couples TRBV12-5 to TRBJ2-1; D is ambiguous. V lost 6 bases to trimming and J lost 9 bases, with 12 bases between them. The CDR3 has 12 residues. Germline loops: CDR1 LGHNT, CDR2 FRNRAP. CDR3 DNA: TGTGCTAGTGGCACCAACTGGTCTGAGCAGTTCTTC. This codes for CASGTNWSEQFF.

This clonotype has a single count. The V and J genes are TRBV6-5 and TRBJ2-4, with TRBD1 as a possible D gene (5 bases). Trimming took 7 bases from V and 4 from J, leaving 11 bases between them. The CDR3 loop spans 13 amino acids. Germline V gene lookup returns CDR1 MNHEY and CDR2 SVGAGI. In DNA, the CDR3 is TGTGCCAGCACTACTCCAGGGAAAAACATTCAGTACTTC. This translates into CASTTPGKNIQYF.